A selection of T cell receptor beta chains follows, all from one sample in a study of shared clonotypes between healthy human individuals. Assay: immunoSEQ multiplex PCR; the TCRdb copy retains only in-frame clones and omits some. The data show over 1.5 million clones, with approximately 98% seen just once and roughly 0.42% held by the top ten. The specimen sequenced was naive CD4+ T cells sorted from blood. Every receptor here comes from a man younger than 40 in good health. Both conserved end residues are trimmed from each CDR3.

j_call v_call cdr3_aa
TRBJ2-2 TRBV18 ASSPPSRGVVGELF
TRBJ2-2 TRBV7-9 ASSSLGLATPSGTGELF
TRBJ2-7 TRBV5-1 ASSPVADGASYEQY
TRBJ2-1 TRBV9 ASSVDLAGSYNEQF
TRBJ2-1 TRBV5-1 ASSLSGTYNEQF
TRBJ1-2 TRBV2 ASSPRLFYYGYT
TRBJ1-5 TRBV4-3 ASSQDRGQPQH
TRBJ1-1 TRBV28 ASREAF
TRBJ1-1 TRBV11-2 ASSLKTGSPPNTEAF
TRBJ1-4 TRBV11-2 ASSLRFANEKLF
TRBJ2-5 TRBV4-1 ASSQAIAETQY
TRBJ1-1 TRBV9 ASSVVWGTEAF
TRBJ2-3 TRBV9 ASSVGTSTDTQY
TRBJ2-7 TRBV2 ASSEAVSRDEQY
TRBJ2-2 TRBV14 ASSHRGVIGTGELF
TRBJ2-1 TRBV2 ANAGGGRASFSNEQF
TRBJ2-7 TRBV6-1 ASSSYSTGEQY
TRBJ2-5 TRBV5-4 ASSLGTGEETQY
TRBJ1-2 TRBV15 ATSRDQGQDGYT
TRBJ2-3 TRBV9 ASSVGPSTDTQY
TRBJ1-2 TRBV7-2 ASSLPTTGAADYGYT
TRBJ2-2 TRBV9 ASSQVGPGSVTGELF
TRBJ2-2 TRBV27 ASSFGVLDTGELF
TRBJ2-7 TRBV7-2 ASSENTGFNYEQY
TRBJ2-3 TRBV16 ASSQLHPLAGSADTQY
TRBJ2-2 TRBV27 ASSFIHTNTGELF
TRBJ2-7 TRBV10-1 ASSEATGVYEQY
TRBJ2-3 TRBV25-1 ASSDVTDTQY
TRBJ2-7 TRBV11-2 ASSTPGLASEQY
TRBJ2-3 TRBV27 ASSLYRGGGTDTQY
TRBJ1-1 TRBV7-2 ASSSDGNTEAF
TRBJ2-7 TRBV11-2 ASSLERPSSYEQY
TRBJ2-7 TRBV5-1 ASSARPLAEPYEQY
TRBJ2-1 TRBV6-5 ASTKAGGNEQF
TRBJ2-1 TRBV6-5 ASSYGQGVPGEQF
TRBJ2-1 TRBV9 ASSEGRFSGRRGDEQF
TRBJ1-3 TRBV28 ASSFLRAGLGNTIY
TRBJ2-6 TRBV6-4 ASSDSVPSGSSGANVLT
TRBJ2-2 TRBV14 ASSQTGDPDGTGELF
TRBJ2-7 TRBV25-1 ASSEYRGFSYEQY
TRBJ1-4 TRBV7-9 ASSLGDREYEKLF
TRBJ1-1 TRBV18 ASSPIGSGEHTEAF
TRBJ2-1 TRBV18 ASSPLLAVYNEQF
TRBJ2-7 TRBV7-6 ASSLRDRLYEQY
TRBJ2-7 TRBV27 ASSSTSGGRAHYEQY
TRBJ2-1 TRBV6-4 ASSEGFEQF
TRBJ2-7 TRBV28 ASSFAFRGDYEQY
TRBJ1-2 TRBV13 ASSDRDSLRRYT
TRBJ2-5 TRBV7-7 ASSLVGLKETQY
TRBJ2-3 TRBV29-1 SVGLAGASTDTQY
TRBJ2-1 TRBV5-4 ASSWTGRRDEQF
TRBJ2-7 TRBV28 ASSLAFSSYEQY
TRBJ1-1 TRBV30 AWSVLDSGEAF
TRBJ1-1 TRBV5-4 ASSLVQRQNTEAF
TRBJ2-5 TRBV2 ASSESSGQETQY
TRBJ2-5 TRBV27 ASSFRSGTQY
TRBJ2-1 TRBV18 ASSPQGTGGNEQF
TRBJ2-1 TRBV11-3 ASSLSGLVIHEQF
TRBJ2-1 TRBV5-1 ASADRRSGSSYNEQF
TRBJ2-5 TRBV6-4 ASSLPGLAGPRTQY